A single TCR beta chain is shown here with its context. Antigen specificity is unknown. Patients between 18 and 65 years old had hyperthyroidism, newly diagnosed and lasting under 2 months. Germline lookup yields CDR1 SGHTA and CDR2 FQGTGA. CDR3 length: 15 amino acids. Trimming took 6 bases from V and 7 from J; bases not matched to a gene: 12. This sample is drawn from a study of T cells in Graves' hyperthyroidism and ophthalmopathy. Notes on the study in general: The model foresaw ophthalmopathy a median 6.5 months prior to onset.

Researchers took RNA transcripts and amplified the TCR beta CDR3 regions from them. An initial round of RT-PCR targeting the TCR CDR3 relied on the HTBI primer set. Each CDR3 protein is one row after TCRdb ran MiXCR on the multiplex PCR reads. Altogether under 700,000 distinct CDR3 sequences are present, 46% being singletons, with the ten largest covering approximately 8.2%. The sequencing sample was made of peripheral blood or thyroid tissue (not recorded which). The rearrangement links TRBV7-3 to TRBJ1-2; 9 bases align to TRBD1. The sequence came from a woman younger than 35 with Graves' hyperthyroidism. The CDR3 DNA reads TGTGCCAGCAGGGGACAGGGCGAGAAACTATCTGGCTACACCTTC. It encodes CASRGQGEKLSGYTF.